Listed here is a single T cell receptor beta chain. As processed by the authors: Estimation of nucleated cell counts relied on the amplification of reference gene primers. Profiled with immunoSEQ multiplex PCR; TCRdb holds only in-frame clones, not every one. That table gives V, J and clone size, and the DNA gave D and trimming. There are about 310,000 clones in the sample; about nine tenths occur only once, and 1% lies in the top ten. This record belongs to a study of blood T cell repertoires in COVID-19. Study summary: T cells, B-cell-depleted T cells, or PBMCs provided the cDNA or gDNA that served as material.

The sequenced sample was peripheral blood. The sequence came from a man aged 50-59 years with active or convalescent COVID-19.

DNA of the CDR3: TGCAGTGCTAGTCCACAGGGGATGAGACCCCAGTACTTC. Amino acids: CSASPQGMRPQYF. V is TRBV20-1 and J is TRBJ2-5; 7 bases are shared with TRBD1. The V gene end was trimmed by 3 bases and the J gene end by 9 bases; junction bases not matched to a gene: 10. The germline V gene encodes CDR1 DFQATT and CDR2 SNEGSKA (reference sequence). The CDR3 spans 13 residues.